The next 24 T cell receptor beta chains were all read from a single sample in a study of OX40 agonist ivuxolimab in advanced cancers. Repertoires were generated with immunoSEQ multiplex PCR, while TCRdb's copy carries only in-frame clones and drops some. The data show around 21,000 clones, about 70% seen once. Sample: CD4+ or CD8+ T cells sorted from blood, taken in a trial of the OX40 agonist ivuxolimab. These receptors were taken from an adult with an advanced solid tumor such as melanoma, head and neck, liver or kidney cancer.

V gene TRBV5-4 combines with J gene TRBJ1-2; D is unresolved. Germline V gene lookup returns CDR1 SGHNT and CDR2 YYREEE (reference sequence). The CDR3 runs 14 residues. Trimming removed 0 bases from V and 3 bases from J, with 9 bases in between. CDR3 in amino acids: CASSLDSSHYGYTF. In DNA, the CDR3 is TGTGCCAGCAGCTTGGATAGTTCCCACTATGGCTACACCTTC.

The table lists this clone with a count of one. The genes are TRBV4-1 and TRBJ1-1; TRBD1 agrees at 12 bases. The CDR3 sequence is 16 residues long. Losses at the gene ends were 0 bases for V and 4 bases for J; bases not matched to a gene: 3. From germline, CDR1 is MGHRA and CDR2 YSYEKL. CDR3 nucleotides: TGCGCCAGCAGCCAAGATGGGACAGGGGGCTTCACTGAAGCTTTCTTT. Amino acids: CASSQDGTGGFTEAFF.

This clone ranks as medium-sized. Other DNA sequences in this sample translate to the same CDR3. The chain joins TRBV7-9 to TRBJ2-7; D gene uncertain. This CDR3 is built from 12 residues. Germline V gene sequence: CDR1 SEHNR, CDR2 FQNEAQ (reference sequence). Trimming stripped 5 bases from V and 3 bases from J, with 8 bases between. CDR3 sequence (DNA): TGTGCCAGCAGCCCCGACCACTACGAGCAGTACTTC. Protein: CASSPDHYEQYF.

V is TRBV5-1 and J is TRBJ2-1; TRBD1 agrees at 10 bases. Trimming cost V 2 bases and J 6 bases; bases outside gene matches: 5. The CDR3 runs 15 residues. From germline, CDR1 is SGHRS and CDR2 YFSETQ. The CDR3 DNA sequence: TGCGCCAGCAGCTTAGACAGGGGGCTTGGCAATGAGCAGTTCTTC. It is translated as CASSLDRGLGNEQFF.

The rearrangement joins TRBV6-5 to TRBJ2-4; D is possibly TRBD1 (5 bases). Germline lookup yields CDR1 MNHEY and CDR2 SVGAGI. V was clipped by 4 bases and J by 9 bases, with 16 bases between them. This CDR3 comprises 14 residues. The CDR3, as DNA: TGTGCCAGCAGTTGGGGCGACATCAACAGCATTCAGTACTTC. The encoded protein is CASSWGDINSIQYF.

The chain recombines TRBV4-3 with TRBJ1-2, with D uncertain. There are 15 residues in the CDR3. Germline V CDR1 and CDR2: LGHNA, YSLEER. Trimming removed 0 bases from V and 0 bases from J, with 8 bases in between. The CDR3 loop is CASSQEMSANYGYTF. In nucleotides, the CDR3 is TGCGCCAGCAGCCAAGAAATGTCAGCTAACTATGGCTACACCTTC.

The J gene is TRBJ2-3, the V gene TRBV6-5, with a weak D call TRBD2 (5 bases). CDR1 is MNHEY and CDR2 is SVGAGI in the germline V gene. The CDR3 is 14 amino acids. Trimming left V 3 bases short and J 4 bases short, with 11 bases between. CDR3 sequence: CASSYASSADTQYF. The CDR3 DNA sequence: TGTGCCAGCAGTTATGCTAGCTCGGCAGATACGCAGTATTTT.

The gene calls are TRBV5-5 and TRBJ2-7; D call uncertain. V lost 0 bases, J lost 2 bases, and 9 bases lay in between. This CDR3 region has 14 residues. The germline gives CDR1 SGHKS, CDR2 YYEKEE (reference sequence). The CDR3: CASSLVTSPYEQYF. CDR3 sequence (DNA): TGTGCCAGCAGCTTGGTTACCTCGCCCTACGAGCAGTACTTC.

This clone was observed a single time. The chain is built from TRBV4-2 and TRBJ2-1, with TRBD1 matching over 7 bases. V lost 1 base to trimming and J lost 4 bases; unmatched junction nucleotides: 4. CDR1 is LGHNA, CDR2 YNFKEQ, per germline. The length of the CDR3 is 15 residues. The CDR3: CASSQGTGLYNEQFF. CDR3 sequence (DNA): TGTGCCAGCAGCCAAGGGACAGGCCTATACAATGAGCAGTTCTTC.

A few counts support this clone. The chain employs TRBV15 and TRBJ2-6; D is possibly TRBD1 or TRBD2 (5 bases each). CDR1 is LNHNV, CDR2 YYDKDF, per germline (reference sequence). This CDR3 region has 16 residues. V was trimmed by 1 base and J by 1 base, leaving 8 bases between them. The CDR3 sequence is CATSRGGVSGANVLTF. For the CDR3, the DNA is TGTGCCACCAGCAGAGGAGGGGTTTCTGGGGCCAACGTCCTGACTTTC.

This clone ranks as medium-sized. The genes are TRBV7-6 and TRBJ2-1; D might be TRBD1 (6 bases). Per the germline V gene, CDR1 is SGHVS and CDR2 is FNYEAQ. This CDR3 comprises 13 residues. V shed 1 base and J shed 12 bases, with 13 bases lying between them. The CDR3 DNA follows: TGTGCCAGCAGCTTAGGGACTGGGGGCCGGCAGTTCTTC. Translated: CASSLGTGGRQFF. Together with reference TRBV7-6 and TRBJ2-1, the CDR3 gives the full variable domain: GAGVSQSPRYKVTKRGQDVALRCDPISGHVSLYWYRQALGQGPEFLTYFNYEAQQDKSGLPNDRFSAERPEGSISTLTIQRTEQRDSAMYRCASSLGTGGRQFFGPGTRLTVL.

In its sample, this clone was seen once. V usage is TRBV9 and J usage is TRBJ2-7, with D perhaps TRBD2 (6 bases). Germline CDR1 SGDLS, CDR2 YYNGEE. The CDR3 consists of 15 residues. The germline V and J ends were trimmed by 4 bases and 2 bases, with 16 bases remaining between them. The CDR3 nucleotides are TGTGCCAGCAGCTACTCGACGGGGGTGACCTACGAGCAGTACTTC. Translated, it gives CASSYSTGVTYEQYF.

The rearrangement links TRBV5-1 to TRBJ2-1; D unresolved. Trimming shortened V by 9 bases and J by 0 bases, and 4 bases separated the two germline ends. Germline lookup yields CDR1 SGHRS and CDR2 YFSETQ. The CDR3 runs 11 residues. This CDR3 is CAINSYNEQFF. The CDR3, as DNA: TGCGCCATCAACTCCTACAATGAGCAGTTCTTC.

The rearrangement links TRBV28 to TRBJ1-1; tentatively, D is TRBD1 (6 bases). V lost 5 bases and J lost 0, with 13 bases in between. The CDR3 has 15 amino acids. Germline loops: CDR1 MDHEN, CDR2 SYDVKM. The CDR3 loop is CASSVRTVMNTEAFF. The CDR3 coding sequence is TGTGCCAGCAGTGTGAGGACAGTAATGAACACTGAAGCTTTCTTT.

The chain has TRBV27 and TRBJ1-1; the D gene is possibly TRBD1 (6 bases). The CDR3 covers 14 residues. The ends were cut back, 5 bases at V and 4 bases at J, with 14 bases in the middle. Germline V gives CDR1 MNHEY, CDR2 SMNVEV (reference sequence). CDR3 in DNA: TGTGCCAGCAGTCCCAGGGGTTCGGCCACTGAAGCTTTCTTT. Residues: CASSPRGSATEAFF.

This chain's CDR3 is CASSQEASAYLNYGYTF. The CDR3 coding sequence is TGCGCCAGCAGCCAAGAGGCCAGCGCCTATTTGAACTATGGCTACACCTTC. The V and J genes are TRBV4-3 and TRBJ1-2; D unclear. V lost 0 bases and J 2 bases, leaving 16 bases between the germline ends. Germline V lookup: CDR1 LGHNA, CDR2 YSLEER. The CDR3 extends over 17 amino acids.

The CDR3 nucleotides read TGTGCCAGCAGTTTAGGGCCCGGAGTCGAGCAGTACTTC. Translated: CASSLGPGVEQYF. The chain is built from TRBV6-5 and TRBJ2-7; D unclear. V lost 4 bases, J lost 6 bases, and 13 bases lay in between. Germline CDR1 reads MNHEY; CDR2 reads SVGAGI. The CDR3 loop spans 13 amino acids.

V gene TRBV28 combines with J gene TRBJ2-1; TRBD2 aligns across 9 bases. The CDR3 sequence is 15 residues long. Per germline, CDR1 MDHEN and CDR2 SYDVKM. The J segment lost 0 bases and the V segment lost 7 bases, leaving 4 bases of the junction unmatched. This CDR3 is CASIPGLASYNEQFF. The DNA of the CDR3 is TGTGCCAGCATACCGGGACTAGCCTCCTACAATGAGCAGTTCTTC. The full variable domain, in which reference TRBV28 and TRBJ2-1 provide the parts outside the CDR3, is DVKVTQSSRYLVKRTGEKVFLECVQDMDHENMFWYRQDPGLGLRLIYFSYDVKMKEKGDIPEGYSVSREKKERFSLILESASTNQTSMYLCASIPGLASYNEQFFGPGTRLTVL.

The chain links TRBV5-4 to TRBJ2-7; D unresolved. Germline V gene lookup returns CDR1 SGHNT and CDR2 YYREEE (reference sequence). The CDR3 loop spans 12 amino acids. V was cut by 3 bases and J by 3 bases, with 7 bases left in between. In DNA form, the CDR3 reads TGTGCCAGCAGCTCGTCTGGCTACGAGCAGTACTTC. Its translation: CASSSSGYEQYF. The complete variable domain, with remaining parts taken from reference TRBV5-4 and TRBJ2-7, reads ETGVTQSPTHLIKTRGQQVTLRCSSQSGHNTVSWYQQALGQGPQFIFQYYREEENGRGNFPPRFSGLQFPNYSSELNVNALELDDSALYLCASSSSGYEQYFGPGTRLTVT.

There are a few counts of this clone. The J gene is TRBJ2-7, the V gene TRBV6-5; the D gene could be TRBD1 or TRBD2 (5 bases each). The germline V and J ends were trimmed by 0 bases and 0 bases, with 12 bases remaining between them. The length of the CDR3 is 16 residues. Germline V gives CDR1 MNHEY, CDR2 SVGAGI. This CDR3 reads CASSYSGELYSYEQYF. The CDR3 DNA reads TGTGCCAGCAGTTACTCGGGGGAACTTTACTCCTACGAGCAGTACTTC.

The CDR3 bases are TGTGCCAGCAGCAATCTCTACGAGCAGTACTTC. Encoded protein: CASSNLYEQYF. The chain recombines TRBV21-1 with TRBJ2-7; TRBD2 is the table's D call, not checked against the DNA. TRBV21-1 is tagged as a pseudogene. The length of the CDR3 is 11 residues.

This chain connects TRBV5-5 to TRBJ2-7, with unresolved D. CDR3 length equals 12 residues. The germline CDR1 and CDR2 sequences are SGHKS and YYEKEE (reference sequence). V lost 0 bases, J lost 3 bases, and 4 bases lay in between. The CDR3 sequence: CASSLGFYEQYF. CDR3 sequence (DNA): TGTGCCAGCAGCTTGGGGTTCTACGAGCAGTACTTC.

The rearrangement uses TRBV2 and TRBJ2-1; D remains unclear. V was shortened by 0 bases and J by 5 bases, with 11 bases between the two germline ends. The CDR3 has 15 amino acids. Germline V lookup: CDR1 SNHLY, CDR2 FYNNEI. The CDR3 loop is CASSEALLPNNEQFF. The CDR3 coding sequence is TGTGCCAGCAGTGAAGCGCTTTTGCCTAACAATGAGCAGTTCTTC.

V usage is TRBV7-6 and J usage is TRBJ2-5, with D hard to call. The CDR3 has 14 amino acids. Trimming took 1 base from V and 1 from J, leaving 7 bases between them. CDR1 and CDR2 from the germline V gene are SGHVS and FNYEAQ. CDR3 DNA sequence: TGTGCCAGCAGCTTAGGGGCTAGCCAAGAGACCCAGTACTTC. Protein product: CASSLGASQETQYF.